The entry that follows covers one TCR beta chain sequence. PCR employed 60 Vbeta and 13 Jbeta primers. Clones were read by immunoSEQ multiplex PCR, and TCRdb kept only the in-frame ones, dropping some. The sample includes over 65,000 clones, approximately 80% of them seen just once. The sample originates from a study of cytomegalovirus exposure and HLA in healthy donors. This CDR3 is built from 13 residues. Germline values: CDR1 MNHEY, CDR2 SVGAGI. V was clipped by 4 bases and J by 6 bases; unmatched bases: 1. This receptor was identified in a woman aged 25 to 39 in good health and CMV-seronegative. The chain couples TRBV6-5 to TRBJ2-7, with 12 positions matching TRBD1. The sample was PBMCs. DNA of the CDR3: TGTGCCAGCAGTTCGGGACAGGGGGCCGAGCAGTACTTC. It specifies CASSSGQGAEQYF.